One sample yielded the 31 T cell receptor beta chains listed below, sequenced in a study of CD8+ T cells in alopecia areata. Isolated RNA was reverse transcribed into cDNA used as the sequencing template. Libraries were prepared by immunoSEQ multiplex PCR; TCRdb keeps only in-frame clonotypes and omits some of them. The sample shows 200,000 to 250,000 clones, roughly two fifths of them seen only once. Treatment indicated: oral pan-JAK inhibitor, 5-10 mg twice daily. Sequencing used CD4+ T cells sorted from blood, obtained at roughly week 38, from a patient treated with tofacitinib. Receptor source: a human donor with alopecia areata.

This clone was detected many times. The V gene is TRBV6-6, the J gene TRBJ2-1, with D uncertain. This CDR3 has 13 residues. In germline, CDR1 is MNHNY, CDR2 SVGAGI (reference sequence). Trimming took 7 bases from V and 9 from J, leaving 16 bases between them. The chain's CDR3 is CASNALYMSEQFF. As DNA, the CDR3 is TGTGCCAGCAACGCGCTCTATATGTCTGAGCAGTTCTTC.

This clone was seen a handful of times. V gene TRBV5-4 combines with J gene TRBJ2-7; possible D gene TRBD2, 5 bases. The germline V and J ends were trimmed by 0 bases and 4 bases, with 8 bases remaining between them. Per the germline V gene, CDR1 is SGHNT and CDR2 is YYREEE (reference sequence). CDR3 length equals 13 residues. CDR3 protein: CASSLGTLYEQYF. The CDR3 DNA reads as TGTGCCAGCAGCTTGGGGACTCTTTACGAGCAGTACTTC.

The V gene is TRBV25-1, the J gene TRBJ2-7; 10 nucleotides match TRBD1. The CDR3 has 14 residues. Germline V gene sequence: CDR1 MGHDK, CDR2 SYGVNS. Trimming at V came to 6 bases and at J to 4 bases, leaving 6 bases not matched to a gene. CDR3 in DNA: TGTGCCAGCAGACCCCCGGGACAGGGGTACGAGCAGTACTTC. Amino acids: CASRPPGQGYEQYF.

This clone was seen ten or more times. The gene calls are TRBV29-1 and TRBJ2-3; no reliable D call. The CDR3 is 14 residues long. Per the germline V gene, CDR1 is SQVTM and CDR2 is ANQGSEA. Trimming took off 4 bases at V and 0 bases at J, with 11 bases between the two ends. DNA for the CDR3: TGCAGCGTTGCGTCTCGCGGTAGCACAGATACGCAGTATTTT. Protein: CSVASRGSTDTQYF.

V is TRBV7-9 and J is TRBJ2-3; maybe TRBD2 (5 bases). The CDR3 extends over 17 amino acids. The germline V and J ends were trimmed by 1 base and 0 bases, with 14 bases remaining between them. CDR1 is SEHNR, CDR2 FQNEAQ, per germline (reference sequence). CDR3 nucleotides: TGTGCCAGCAGCTTAGGAGTAAGCGGAGCAAGCACAGATACGCAGTATTTT. Residues: CASSLGVSGASTDTQYF.

This rearrangement joins TRBV27 to TRBJ2-7; 9 positions match TRBD1. This CDR3 contains 15 residues. Germline loops: CDR1 MNHEY, CDR2 SMNVEV (reference sequence). V lost 7 bases and J lost 5; bases outside the gene matches: 12. The chain's CDR3 is CASKKTGQGSNEQYF. CDR3 DNA sequence: TGTGCCAGCAAAAAGACGGGACAGGGAAGTAACGAGCAGTACTTC.

In this sample, this clone turned up once. CDR3 DNA sequence: TGTGCCAGCAGCGTAGTGTCTGTCGGTGAGCAGTTCTTC. This sequence encodes CASSVVSVGEQFF. The rearrangement links TRBV9 to TRBJ2-1; D remains ambiguous. V lost 0 bases and J lost 9, with 10 bases in between. Germline V gives CDR1 SGDLS, CDR2 YYNGEE. This CDR3 has 13 amino acids.

In this sample, this clone turned up a few times. This chain uses TRBV15 with TRBJ2-3; TRBD2 matches at 7 bases. The V and J ends lost 0 bases and 6 bases, in that order; junction bases with no gene match: 12. This CDR3 is built from 17 residues. Germline V lookup: CDR1 LNHNV, CDR2 YYDKDF (reference sequence). In DNA, the CDR3 is TGTGCCACCAGCAGAGATCCCCCCGGGAGGCCTTTGGATACGCAGTATTTT. This codes for CATSRDPPGRPLDTQYF.

This clone occurred many times. The V gene is TRBV5-5, the J gene TRBJ2-3; 7 bases are a match to TRBD1. V dropped 4 bases and J dropped 0; count of bases not matched to a gene: 5. Germline CDR1 SGHKS, CDR2 YYEKEE (reference sequence). The CDR3 loop spans 15 amino acids. This CDR3 reads CASSAGTASTDTQYF. The CDR3 nucleotides are TGTGCCAGCAGCGCCGGGACAGCTAGCACAGATACGCAGTATTTT. Based on the CDR3 plus reference TRBV5-5 and TRBJ2-3, the full variable domain is DAGVTQSPTHLIKTRGQQVTLRCSPISGHKSVSWYQQVLGQGPQFIFQYYEKEERGRGNFPDRFSARQFPNYSSELNVNALLLGDSALYLCASSAGTASTDTQYFGPGTRLTVL.

This clone was detected a few times. This rearrangement joins TRBV5-5 to TRBJ2-1; D possibly corresponds to TRBD2 (5 bases). CDR3 length: 11 amino acids. Germline values: CDR1 SGHKS, CDR2 YYEKEE (reference sequence). Trimming left V 4 bases short and J 9 bases short, with 8 bases between. CDR3 in DNA: TGTGCCAGCAGCCTTACTAGTGAGCAGTTCTTC. Encoded protein: CASSLTSEQFF.

This chain joins TRBV6-1 and TRBJ2-7; possibly TRBD2 for D (6 bases). V was trimmed by 3 bases and J by 0 bases, leaving 18 bases between them. The CDR3 extends over 17 amino acids. Germline V gene sequence: CDR1 MNHNS, CDR2 SASEGT. CDR3 in amino acids: CASSDPRTIPNSYEQYF. The CDR3 region has the DNA TGTGCCAGCAGTGATCCGCGGACTATTCCGAACTCCTACGAGCAGTACTTC.

The V call is TRBV30, the J call TRBJ1-5; D unresolved. This CDR3 region has 13 residues. With 2 bases removed from V and 6 bases from J, the gap between germline ends came to 11 bases. Germline-derived CDR1 and CDR2 are GTSNPN and SVGIG (reference sequence). CDR3 loop: CAWSMRKRQPQHF. In DNA, the CDR3 is TGTGCCTGGAGTATGAGGAAGCGTCAGCCCCAGCATTTT.

This clone was counted a few times. The chain has TRBV5-4 and TRBJ2-2; D not resolved. V was trimmed by 0 bases and J by 5 bases, leaving 8 bases between them. This CDR3 comprises 14 residues. Germline V gene data show CDR1 as SGHNT and CDR2 as YYREEE (reference sequence). The CDR3 loop is CASSLVGRTGELFF. For the CDR3, the DNA is TGTGCCAGCAGCTTGGTAGGGCGGACCGGGGAGCTGTTTTTT. Full variable domain (missing parts from reference TRBV5-4 and TRBJ2-2): ETGVTQSPTHLIKTRGQQVTLRCSSQSGHNTVSWYQQALGQGPQFIFQYYREEENGRGNFPPRFSGLQFPNYSSELNVNALELDDSALYLCASSLVGRTGELFFGEGSRLTVL.

The chain carries TRBV4-1 and TRBJ2-6, with D perhaps matching TRBD1 or TRBD2 (5 bases each). Germline lookup yields CDR1 MGHRA and CDR2 YSYEKL. Trimming left V 0 bases short and J 0 bases short, with 15 bases between. The CDR3 covers 19 residues. The CDR3 DNA sequence: TGCGCCAGCAGCCAAGATTTTAGGGACGGAACCTCTGGGGCCAACGTCCTGACTTTC. Encoded protein: CASSQDFRDGTSGANVLTF.

This clone was seen more than once but under ten times. The chain carries TRBV6-5 and TRBJ2-3; 8 bases are shared with TRBD2. The CDR3 totals 14 residues. V shed 6 bases, J shed 4 bases, and the junction held 6 bases outside the gene matches. Per the germline V gene, CDR1 is MNHEY and CDR2 is SVGAGI. The CDR3 nucleotides read TGTGCCAGCAGGCGGACTAGCAACGCAGATACGCAGTATTTT. It codes for CASRRTSNADTQYF.

V and J are TRBV29-1 and TRBJ2-5; 8 nucleotides agree with TRBD1. Looked up from germline, CDR1 is SQVTM and CDR2 is ANQGSEA. The CDR3 sequence is 13 residues long. Losses at the gene ends were 7 bases for V and 4 bases for J; bases not matched to a gene: 8. CDR3 residues: CSALRGRGETQYF. Here the CDR3 DNA reads TGCAGCGCCCTCAGGGGGCGAGGAGAGACCCAGTACTTC.

In DNA, the CDR3 is TGTGCCAGTTCAGCGGGCTACTCTGGGGCCAACGTCCTGACTTTC. As protein: CASSAGYSGANVLTF. V usage is TRBV28 and J usage is TRBJ2-6; D possibly corresponds to TRBD2 (6 bases). The ends were cut back, 9 bases at V and 0 bases at J, with 12 bases in the middle. In germline, CDR1 is MDHEN, CDR2 SYDVKM. The CDR3 is made up of 15 amino acids. Filled out from reference TRBV28 and TRBJ2-6, the complete variable domain reads DVKVTQSSRYLVKRTGEKVFLECVQDMDHENMFWYRQDPGLGLRLIYFSYDVKMKEKGDIPEGYSVSREKKERFSLILESASTNQTSMYLCASSAGYSGANVLTFGAGSRLTVL.

The rearrangement uses TRBV6-5 and TRBJ1-5; 7 bases are shared with TRBD1. The CDR3 runs 14 residues. V lost 5 bases, J lost 4 bases, and 5 bases stayed unmatched. Looked up from germline, CDR1 is MNHEY and CDR2 is SVGAGI. The CDR3, as DNA: TGTGCCAGCAGTGATACAGGGGATAATCAGCCCCAGCATTTT. Its protein product is CASSDTGDNQPQHF.

The genes are TRBV6-6 and TRBJ1-1; no clear D gene. The CDR3 consists of 12 residues. Trimming removed 6 bases from V and 5 bases from J, with 10 bases in between. Looked up from germline, CDR1 is MNHNY and CDR2 is SVGAGI (reference sequence). The CDR3: CASSQPGTEAFF. For the CDR3, the DNA is TGTGCCAGCAGCCAACCGGGGACTGAAGCTTTCTTT.

This chain links TRBV2 with TRBJ2-3, with 7 bases that match TRBD1. Germline values: CDR1 SNHLY, CDR2 FYNNEI. V dropped 6 bases and J dropped 4; count of bases not matched to a gene: 10. The CDR3 contains 15 residues. CDR3: CASSAGTAPADTQYF. The CDR3 DNA follows: TGTGCCAGCAGCGCCGGGACAGCCCCGGCAGATACGCAGTATTTT.

The CDR3 bases are TGTGCCAGCCGAGACCCAGGGTCCTATGGCTACACCTTC. Translated, it gives CASRDPGSYGYTF. The V call is TRBV28, the J call TRBJ1-2, with a tentative D call TRBD1 (5 bases). The CDR3 covers 13 residues. Trimming stripped 8 bases from V and 4 bases from J, with 14 bases between. Looked up from germline, CDR1 is MDHEN and CDR2 is SYDVKM.

This clone has a handful of counts. The chain links TRBV2 to TRBJ2-1; 9 bases align to TRBD2. The CDR3 is 15 residues long. V shed 4 bases, J shed 8 bases, and the junction held 9 bases outside the gene matches. Germline loops: CDR1 SNHLY, CDR2 FYNNEI. The CDR3 sequence: CASSVISSGTHEQFF. The CDR3 DNA reads as TGTGCCAGCAGTGTCATATCTAGCGGGACACATGAGCAGTTCTTC.

This clone was seen more than once but under ten times. The rearrangement links TRBV30 to TRBJ2-5; a possible D gene is TRBD2 (6 bases). With 2 bases removed from V and 6 bases from J, the gap between germline ends came to 13 bases. Looked up from germline, CDR1 is GTSNPN and CDR2 is SVGIG (reference sequence). The CDR3 spans 13 residues. The CDR3 sequence is CAWSWTMGQTQYF. In DNA form, the CDR3 reads TGTGCCTGGAGTTGGACTATGGGACAGACCCAGTACTTC.

This clone was detected only a few times. This chain joins TRBV30 and TRBJ1-1; 7 bases are a match to TRBD1. Germline trimming cut 4 bases from V and 5 bases from J; bases unmatched to any gene: 7. Germline CDR1 reads GTSNPN; CDR2 reads SVGIG (reference sequence). This CDR3 spans 13 amino acids. The CDR3 nucleotides read TGTGCCTGGACTCGGGACAGAGATACTGAAGCTTTCTTT. Its translation: CAWTRDRDTEAFF.

The rearrangement uses TRBV14 and TRBJ2-7, with 14 nucleotides matching TRBD2. The J call may be in error: the DNA end matches TRBJ2-1 better. The CDR3 contains 17 residues. Germline V CDR1 and CDR2: SGHDN, FVKESK. The CDR3: CASSSSTSGRARNEQFF. The CDR3 DNA is TGTGCCAGCAGCTCCTCGACTAGCGGGAGGGCTCGAAATGAGCAGTTCTTC.

The table lists this clone with a few counts. The chain uses TRBV9 and TRBJ2-1, with D hard to call. The germline V gene has CDR1 SGDLS and CDR2 YYNGEE. The length of the CDR3 is 15 residues. V dropped 4 bases and J dropped 3 bases, with 14 bases sitting between them. In DNA form, the CDR3 reads TGTGCCAGCAGCACACGACCTGAAAGCTACAATGAGCAGTTCTTC. Translation gives CASSTRPESYNEQFF.

The chain links TRBV29-1 to TRBJ1-1, with D uncertain. The CDR3 totals 13 residues. Trimming left V 5 bases short and J 0 bases short, with 10 bases between. Germline V gene sequence: CDR1 SQVTM, CDR2 ANQGSEA. CDR3: CSVIGQLNTEAFF. The CDR3 coding sequence is TGCAGCGTTATTGGGCAGTTGAACACTGAAGCTTTCTTT.

The rearrangement uses TRBV5-1 and TRBJ2-5, with TRBD2 matching 8 bases. The CDR3 has 15 amino acids. The germline V gene encodes CDR1 SGHRS and CDR2 YFSETQ. The ends lost 4 bases at V and 1 base at J; junction bases unmatched: 6. This CDR3 is CASSLGLGLQETQYF. The CDR3, as DNA: TGCGCCAGCAGCCTGGGACTAGGACTCCAAGAGACCCAGTACTTC.

Comment on this clone: Other DNA sequences from this sample encode an identical CDR3 as well. The V and J genes are TRBV15 and TRBJ2-7, with D perhaps TRBD2 (5 bases). Trimming took off 0 bases at V and 1 base at J, with 7 bases between the two ends. CDR1 is LNHNV, CDR2 YYDKDF, per germline (reference sequence). The CDR3 contains 14 residues. CDR3 loop: CATSRDRGSYEQYF. The CDR3 region has the DNA TGTGCCACCAGCAGAGATCGGGGATCCTACGAGCAGTACTTC.

V is TRBV27 and J is TRBJ2-5; TRBD2 might be the D (6 bases). The end of the DNA aligns better with TRBJ2-7, so the J call may be wrong. This CDR3 is 14 amino acids long. Germline CDR1 reads MNHEY; CDR2 reads SMNVEV (reference sequence). CDR3 residues: CASSGRLGLNEQYF. Here the CDR3 DNA reads TGTGCCAGCAGTGGCCGACTAGGTTTAAACGAGCAGTACTTC.

This clone was picked up one time. The chain combines TRBV7-2 with TRBJ2-5, with TRBD2 identical over 7 bases. The CDR3 length is 14 residues. Germline CDR1 SGHTA, CDR2 FQGNSA. Trimming cost V 6 bases and J 5 bases; bases outside gene matches: 9. CDR3 coding DNA: TGTGCCAGCAGGTTAACGGGAGGATGGGAGACCCAGTACTTC. Protein product: CASRLTGGWETQYF. Combining the CDR3 with reference TRBV7-2 and TRBJ2-5 gives the whole variable domain GAGVSQSPSNKVTEKGKDVELRCDPISGHTALYWYRQSLGQGLEFLIYFQGNSAPDKSGLPSDRFSAERTGGSVSTLTIQRTQQEDSAVYLCASRLTGGWETQYFGPGTRLLVL.